This entry is about one T cell receptor beta chain. The antigen is undetermined. These data are taken from a study of Ad26.COV2.S vaccination and SARS-CoV-2 variants. Study outcomes and limitations: Post-vaccination spike-specific CD8+ and CD4+ T cell responses reportedly had substantial breadth.

Documented treatment: around 19 received Ad26.COV2.S at low or high dose, single or two shots; several received placebo; per-sample allocation not given. Collection of samples fell on day 63 after the first vaccine or placebo injection. The data were produced by immunoSEQ multiplex PCR, yet TCRdb's version contains in-frame clones alone and is incomplete. Of some 370,000 clones in the sample, roughly four fifths were seen once. V lost 0 bases and J lost 3, with 4 bases in between. In germline, CDR1 is SGDLS, CDR2 YYNGEE. This CDR3 spans 13 amino acids. Sequenced material: peripheral blood, taken in a trial of Ad26.COV2.S vaccine versus placebo. This TCR came from a person aged 18-60 years who received the Ad26.COV2.S COVID-19 vaccine or a placebo. This chain joins TRBV9 and TRBJ1-5; D uncertain. The CDR3: CASSVGNNQPQHF. The CDR3 nucleotides are TGTGCCAGCAGCGTAGGGAACAATCAGCCCCAGCATTTT.